Shown below are 9 T cell receptor beta chains from a single sample sequenced in a study of T cell repertoires in cytomegalovirus infection. These receptors have no identified antigens. TCRdb passed the reads through MiXCR, listing each CDR3 protein once. The sample shows roughly 730,000 distinct CDR3 sequences, around 31% of them seen only once. This specimen was cultured PBMCs, taken from culture after CMV antigen stimulation. These receptors were obtained from a human donor in good health (CMV status not recorded). Some clones in this sample may be carry-over from other donors' samples.

This clonotype appeared many times. The chain recombines TRBV7-2 with TRBJ2-3; 10 bases map to TRBD2. Germline-derived CDR1 and CDR2 are SGHTA and FQGNSA. V dropped 4 bases and J dropped 6; count of bases not matched to a gene: 7. The length of the CDR3 is 15 residues. CDR3 loop: CASSSLAGSYDTQYF. CDR3 in DNA: TGTGCCAGCAGCTCACTAGCGGGAAGTTATGATACGCAGTATTTT.

Only a few counts were recorded for this clonotype. The V and J genes are TRBV7-2 and TRBJ2-7; TRBD2 matches 9 bases. This CDR3 comprises 14 residues. Germline values: CDR1 SGHTA, CDR2 FQGNSA. V shed 2 bases and J 7 bases; nucleotides not matched to a gene: 6. The CDR3 protein is CASSLFGGGEEQYF. The CDR3 coding sequence is TGTGCCAGCAGCTTATTCGGCGGGGGGGAGGAGCAGTACTTC.

The chain has TRBV12-3 or TRBV12-4 and TRBJ2-4; the D is unclear. The CDR3 covers 16 residues. V was cut by 7 bases and J by 0 bases, with 16 bases left in between. In DNA form, the CDR3 reads TGTGCCAGCATCCCCGGCGACGGCCTAGCCAAAAACATTCAGTACTTC. It yields the protein CASIPGDGLAKNIQYF.

The chain joins TRBV20-1 to TRBJ1-5; tentative D call: TRBD1 (5 bases). The CDR3 spans 14 residues. The germline V gene has CDR1 DFQATT and CDR2 SNEGSKA (reference sequence). The germline V and J ends were trimmed by 2 bases and 1 base, with 9 bases remaining between them. CDR3 residues: CSARLQGSNQPQHF. The CDR3 DNA is TGCAGTGCTAGATTGCAGGGCAGCAATCAGCCCCAGCATTTT.

V usage is TRBV7-9 and J usage is TRBJ2-7; weak D call: TRBD1 (5 bases). The CDR3 runs 14 residues. Trimming removed 5 bases at V and 6 bases at J, with 17 bases between. Looked up from germline, CDR1 is SEHNR and CDR2 is FQNEAQ (reference sequence). The CDR3 here is CASSQSGQGSEQYF. The CDR3 DNA is TGTGCCAGCAGCCAATCCGGGCAGGGAAGCGAGCAGTACTTC.

This clonotype was picked up a small number of times. V usage is TRBV20-1 and J usage is TRBJ2-7; TRBD2 matches 13 bases. Germline CDR1 DFQATT, CDR2 SNEGSKA (reference sequence). The CDR3 is 15 residues long. V was clipped by 2 bases and J by 6 bases; unmatched bases: 7. CDR3 amino acids: CSARQRTSGRFEQYF. The CDR3 region has the DNA TGCAGTGCTAGACAGCGGACTAGCGGGAGATTCGAGCAGTACTTC.

This clonotype was counted between two and nine times. The chain couples TRBV6-1 to TRBJ1-3, with a weak D call TRBD1 (5 bases). The CDR3 totals 16 residues. Trimming shortened V by 1 base and J by 4 bases, and 14 bases separated the two germline ends. Per germline, CDR1 MNHNS and CDR2 SASEGT. CDR3 bases: TGTGCCAGCAGTGAAGTTCCAGGGCCGGCGGGAAACACCATATATTTT. This sequence encodes CASSEVPGPAGNTIYF.

This clonotype was detected a few times. V is TRBV14 and J is TRBJ2-7; 14 positions agree with TRBD2. The trim removed 3 bases at V and 3 bases at J, leaving 13 bases unmatched. CDR1 and CDR2 (germline): SGHDN, FVKESK. This CDR3 contains 19 residues. The CDR3 protein is CASSQAGTSGRSHYYEQYF. CDR3 nucleotides: TGTGCCAGCAGCCAGGCCGGGACTAGCGGGAGATCCCACTACTACGAGCAGTACTTC.

The rearrangement uses TRBV7-8 and TRBJ2-3; a weak D match, TRBD2 (7 bases). This CDR3 has 15 amino acids. Germline CDR1 reads SGHVS; CDR2 reads FQNEAQ. The V gene lost 3 bases and the J gene lost 6 bases, with 16 bases spanning the gap. The CDR3 DNA is TGTGCCAGCAGCTTCGGTGCCGGGGGGCCTGATACGCAGTATTTT. Translating gives CASSFGAGGPDTQYF.